The 25 T cell receptor beta chains reported below all come from one sample, sequenced in a study of persistence of HIV-infected CD4 T cells. Their antigen targets remain unknown. The libraries were made with immunoSEQ version 4 in survey mode. The data were produced by immunoSEQ multiplex PCR, yet TCRdb's version contains in-frame clones alone and is incomplete. The repertoire includes around 48,000 clones, around 72% of them detected once, and about 3% sits in the top ten. Lysates of CMV-infected fibroblasts at around 9.8 ug/mL stimulated these cells. Sorted nonresponding memory CD4+ T cells were CD40L-negative, CD69-negative, CD45RO-high. Sequenced material: CD4+ T cells sorted from PBMCs after approximately 19-hour stimulation, taken from a patient who received antiretroviral therapy. The source is an adult man with HIV who was CMV-seropositive.

CDR3 amino acids: CASSQGLRWGNQPQHF. The CDR3 bases are TGCGCCAGCAGCCAAGGTTTAAGATGGGGCAATCAGCCCCAGCATTTT. The V call is TRBV4-3, the J call TRBJ1-5; no firm D call. Trimming took off 1 base at V and 2 bases at J, with 12 bases between the two ends. The CDR3 spans 16 residues. Germline CDR1 reads LGHNA; CDR2 reads YSLEER.

This chain joins TRBV21-1 and TRBJ1-2. TRBV21-1 counts as a pseudogene. The CDR3 length is 17 residues. The CDR3 DNA reads TGTGCCAGCAGCAAAGAGGGAGACAGCGCGAAGCTCTATGGCTACACCTTC. Its translation: CASSKEGDSAKLYGYTF.

This clone came up a few times. The chain employs TRBV30 and TRBJ1-6, with 10 bases matching TRBD1. CDR1 GTSNPN and CDR2 SVGIG come from the germline V gene (reference sequence). The CDR3 length is 15 residues. V lost 0 bases, J lost 10 bases, and 6 bases stayed unmatched. The CDR3 DNA follows: TGTGCCTGGAGTGTACAAGGGACAGGGGACTCACCCCTCCACTTT. It encodes CAWSVQGTGDSPLHF.

The CDR3 sequence is CASSPPGARGEHEQFF. The CDR3 DNA reads TGTGCCAGCAGCCCGCCAGGCGCGCGGGGTGAACATGAGCAGTTCTTC. The chain employs TRBV5-4 and TRBJ2-1; tentative D call: TRBD2 (6 bases). Germline CDR1 and CDR2: SGHNT and YYREEE (reference sequence). Between the trimmed V and J ends, which lost 4 bases and 8 bases, there was a span of 22 bases. The CDR3 loop spans 16 amino acids.

The chain carries TRBV24-1 and TRBJ2-3; maybe TRBD1 (5 bases). The CDR3 is made up of 15 amino acids. Trimming cost V 3 bases and J 2 bases, with 11 bases left between them. The germline V gene has CDR1 KGHDR and CDR2 SFDVKD. The CDR3 DNA follows: TGTGCCACCAGTGATCCCACAGGCCCCACAGATACGCAGTATTTT. Residues: CATSDPTGPTDTQYF.

The chain couples TRBV6-2 or TRBV6-3 to TRBJ2-5; D not certain. This CDR3 contains 14 residues. V was clipped by 0 bases and J by 5 bases, with 10 bases between them. Germline CDR1 and CDR2: MNHEY and SVGEGT. The CDR3 here is CASSYSIPPETQYF. CDR3 coding DNA: TGTGCCAGCAGTTACTCGATTCCGCCGGAGACCCAGTACTTC.

This clone came up a few times. The V gene is TRBV7-9, the J gene TRBJ2-1; D remains unclear. CDR1 and CDR2 from the germline V gene are SEHNR and FQNEAQ (reference sequence). The CDR3 extends over 14 amino acids. V was cut by 5 bases and J by 5 bases, with 13 bases left in between. The CDR3 sequence: CASSLRPSDNEQFF. The CDR3 region has the DNA TGTGCCAGCAGCCTTAGACCATCAGACAATGAGCAGTTCTTC.

This clone was counted only a few times. This sequence joins TRBV2 and TRBJ2-3; 12 nucleotides line up with TRBD2. The length of the CDR3 is 17 residues. Germline V gene data show CDR1 as SNHLY and CDR2 as FYNNEI. Unmatched junction bases numbered 9, after V lost 4 bases and J lost 4 bases. The CDR3 sequence: CASSVMSSGRGADTQYF. CDR3 coding DNA: TGTGCCAGCAGTGTAATGTCTAGCGGGAGGGGGGCAGATACGCAGTATTTT.

This chain uses TRBV15 with TRBJ2-7, with 13 bases that match TRBD2. J lost 0 bases, V lost 5 bases, and 4 bases had no gene match. CDR3 length equals 16 residues. Germline loops: CDR1 LNHNV, CDR2 YYDKDF (reference sequence). CDR3 in DNA: TGTGCCACCAGCTCGGGACTAGCGGGAAACTCCTACGAGCAGTACTTC. Residues: CATSSGLAGNSYEQYF.

The chain joins TRBV6-6 to TRBJ2-7; D is possibly TRBD2 (5 bases). V shed 5 bases and J shed 0 bases, with 11 bases lying between them. CDR1 MNHNY and CDR2 SVGAGI come from the germline V gene (reference sequence). The CDR3 contains 14 residues. The CDR3 DNA reads as TGTGCCAGCAGTCCAGTGGGGAGCTCCTACGAGCAGTACTTC. Translating gives CASSPVGSSYEQYF.

This rearrangement joins TRBV19 to TRBJ2-1, with D possibly TRBD1 on 5 matching bases. Looked up from germline, CDR1 is LNHDA and CDR2 is SQIVND (reference sequence). The CDR3 length is 15 residues. V shed 1 base and J shed 10 bases, with 17 bases lying between them. In nucleotides, the CDR3 is TGTGCCAGTAGTATAGGCGTGTCAGGGAACGACGAGCAGTTCTTC. It codes for CASSIGVSGNDEQFF. Full variable domain (outside the CDR3, taken from reference TRBV19 and TRBJ2-1): DGGITQSPKYLFRKEGQNVTLSCEQNLNHDAMYWYRQDPGQGLRLIYYSQIVNDFQKGDIAEGYSVSREKKESFPLTVTSAQKNPTAFYLCASSIGVSGNDEQFFGPGTRLTVL.

This chain uses TRBV5-1 with TRBJ1-2; 11 bases line up with TRBD1. Germline trimming cut 3 bases from V and 4 bases from J; bases unmatched to any gene: 5. Germline CDR1 reads SGHRS; CDR2 reads YFSETQ. This CDR3 is 15 amino acids long. CDR3 residues: CASSSPGQGVYGYTF. The CDR3 DNA reads as TGCGCCAGCAGCTCACCGGGACAGGGGGTCTATGGCTACACCTTC. The whole variable domain, filled in from reference TRBV5-1 and TRBJ1-2, reads KAGVTQTPRYLIKTRGQQVTLSCSPISGHRSVSWYQQTPGQGLQFLFEYFSETQRNKGNFPGRFSGRQFSNSRSEMNVSTLELGDSALYLCASSSPGQGVYGYTFGSGTRLTVV.

This chain connects TRBV27 to TRBJ1-6, with TRBD1 as a possible D gene (5 bases). The CDR3 is 17 amino acids. Trimming shortened V by 4 bases and J by 5 bases, and 18 bases separated the two germline ends. Germline-derived CDR1 and CDR2 are MNHEY and SMNVEV (reference sequence). In DNA form, the CDR3 reads TGTGCCAGCAGTTCCCTCGGGACCGCTGGGAATAATTCACCCCTCCACTTT. This codes for CASSSLGTAGNNSPLHF.

The genes are TRBV3-1 (or the pseudogene TRBV3-2) and TRBJ1-2; a possible D gene is TRBD1 (5 bases). The germline V and J ends were trimmed by 4 bases and 2 bases, with 11 bases remaining between them. This CDR3 contains 14 residues. The germline CDR1 and CDR2 sequences are LGHDT and YNNKEL (reference sequence). For the CDR3, the DNA is TGTGCCAGCAGCCGCGGGGCGGGGAACTATGGCTACACCTTC. Its translation: CASSRGAGNYGYTF.

The rearrangement uses TRBV20-1 and TRBJ2-7; possibly TRBD2 for D (5 bases). The CDR3 has 8 residues. Germline V CDR1 and CDR2: DFQATT, SNEGSKA (reference sequence). Trimming removed 7 bases at V and 9 bases at J, with 7 bases between. The CDR3 loop is CSVRGQYF. CDR3 bases: TGCAGTGTTCGGGGGCAGTACTTC.

This chain uses TRBV11-3 with TRBJ1-1, with a tentative D call TRBD1 (5 bases). The CDR3 has 13 residues. Germline assignment: CDR1 SGHNT and CDR2 YENEEA. Trimming left V 3 bases short and J 5 bases short, with 10 bases between. Written as DNA, the CDR3 is TGTGCCAGCAGCTTCGGGGGGAGAACTGAAGCTTTCTTT. As protein: CASSFGGRTEAFF.

This clone appeared a single time. The chain recombines TRBV6-5 with TRBJ2-7; a weak D match, TRBD1 (6 bases). The CDR3 is made up of 14 amino acids. V lost 0 bases to trimming and J lost 0 bases, with 6 bases between them. Germline lookup yields CDR1 MNHEY and CDR2 SVGAGI. The CDR3, as DNA: TGTGCCAGCAGTTACTCGGACAGCTCCTACGAGCAGTACTTC. Its translation is CASSYSDSSYEQYF.

The J gene is TRBJ2-1, the V gene TRBV30; TRBD2 matches 10 bases. The CDR3 contains 15 residues. The V gene's germline CDR1 is GTSNPN and CDR2 SVGIG (reference sequence). J lost 2 bases, V lost 1 base, and 2 bases had no gene match. CDR3 bases: TGTGCCTGGAGTGCCGGGACTAGCGCCTACAATGAGCAGTTCTTC. It is translated as CAWSAGTSAYNEQFF.

The chain combines TRBV25-1 with TRBJ1-2; 9 nucleotides agree with TRBD1. Germline values: CDR1 MGHDK, CDR2 SYGVNS. V dropped 4 bases and J dropped 8; count of bases not matched to a gene: 11. This CDR3 has 15 amino acids. CDR3 residues: CASSGTGQGISGYTF. CDR3 sequence (DNA): TGTGCCAGCAGTGGAACGGGACAGGGTATATCCGGCTACACCTTC.

The J gene is TRBJ1-1, the V gene TRBV5-6; 9 bases agree with TRBD1. This CDR3 region has 16 residues. Germline lookup yields CDR1 SGHDT and CDR2 YYEEEE. After removal of 3 bases from V and 3 bases from J, the junction contained 9 bases not matched to a gene. The CDR3 DNA reads as TGTGCCAGCAGCTCCGGGACAGGGATAATGGACACTGAAGCTTTCTTT. Its protein is CASSSGTGIMDTEAFF.

The rearrangement uses TRBV12-3 or TRBV12-4 and TRBJ1-2, with TRBD1 as a possible D gene (5 bases). V lost 7 bases and J lost 4, with 13 bases in between. CDR3 size: 13 residues. Written as DNA, the CDR3 is TGTGCCAGCACCAGTGGGACCGTCTATGGCTACACCTTC. It translates to CASTSGTVYGYTF.

This CDR3 is CAWSLQAGYGYTF. The CDR3 bases are TGTGCCTGGAGTCTTCAGGCGGGCTATGGCTACACCTTC. J is TRBJ1-2 and V is TRBV30; no clear D gene. V was clipped by 2 bases and J by 4 bases, with 11 bases between them. The germline V gene has CDR1 GTSNPN and CDR2 SVGIG (reference sequence). The CDR3 consists of 13 residues.

The DNA for the CDR3 is TGTGCCAGCAGAAGTGAACCCCTCCCGGCCGGGGAGCTGTTTTTT. Amino acid sequence: CASRSEPLPAGELFF. The V call is TRBV2, the J call TRBJ2-2, with D unclear. Trimming removed 6 bases at V and 6 bases at J, with 17 bases between. The CDR3 has 15 amino acids. Germline CDR1 SNHLY, CDR2 FYNNEI.

This clone has a handful of counts. This chain links TRBV30 with TRBJ2-2; TRBD2 is a possible D gene (6 bases). The germline CDR1 and CDR2 sequences are GTSNPN and SVGIG (reference sequence). V was cut by 2 bases and J by 7 bases, with 17 bases left in between. CDR3 length: 15 amino acids. CDR3 in amino acids: CAWSITGTLIGELFF. In DNA form, the CDR3 reads TGTGCCTGGAGTATTACCGGGACTCTTATCGGGGAGCTGTTTTTT.

The chain uses TRBV6-6 and TRBJ2-2; no reliable D call. The V gene's germline CDR1 is MNHNY and CDR2 SVGAGI (reference sequence). This CDR3 has 15 residues. The V and J ends lost 10 bases and 3 bases respectively, with 18 bases between them. CDR3 region: CATFSPTTYTGELFF. In nucleotides, the CDR3 is TGTGCCACCTTCAGTCCGACCACTTACACCGGGGAGCTGTTTTTT.